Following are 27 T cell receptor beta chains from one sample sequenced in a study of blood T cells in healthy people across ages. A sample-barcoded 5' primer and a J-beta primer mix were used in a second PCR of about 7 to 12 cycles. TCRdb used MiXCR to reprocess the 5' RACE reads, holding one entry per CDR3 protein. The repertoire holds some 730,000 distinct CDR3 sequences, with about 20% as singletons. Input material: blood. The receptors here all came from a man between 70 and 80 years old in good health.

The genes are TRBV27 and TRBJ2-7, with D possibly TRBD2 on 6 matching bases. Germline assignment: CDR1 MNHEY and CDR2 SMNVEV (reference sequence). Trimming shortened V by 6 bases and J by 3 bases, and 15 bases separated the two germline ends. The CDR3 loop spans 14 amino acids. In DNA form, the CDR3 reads TGTGCCAGCAGCCCCATGTCCGGGGGCTACGAGCAGTACTTC. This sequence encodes CASSPMSGGYEQYF.

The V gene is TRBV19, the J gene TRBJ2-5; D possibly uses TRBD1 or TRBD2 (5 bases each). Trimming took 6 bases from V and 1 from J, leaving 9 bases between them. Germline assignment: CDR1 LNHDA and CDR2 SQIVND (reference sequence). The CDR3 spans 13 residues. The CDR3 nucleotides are TGTGCCAGTAGAGAGGGGAGCCAAGAGACCCAGTACTTC. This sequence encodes CASREGSQETQYF.

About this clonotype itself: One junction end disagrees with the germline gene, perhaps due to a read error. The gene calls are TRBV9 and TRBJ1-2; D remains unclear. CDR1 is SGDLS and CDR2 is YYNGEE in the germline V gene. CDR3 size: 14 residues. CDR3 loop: CTSSPLLSGYGYTF. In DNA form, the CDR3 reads TGTACCAGCAGCCCACTGTTGTCTGGCTATGGCTACACCTTC.

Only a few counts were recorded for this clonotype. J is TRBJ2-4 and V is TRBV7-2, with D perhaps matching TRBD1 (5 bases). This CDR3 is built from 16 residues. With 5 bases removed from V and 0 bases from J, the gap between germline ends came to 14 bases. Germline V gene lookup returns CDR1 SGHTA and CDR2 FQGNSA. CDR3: CASSPGHSIAKNIQYF. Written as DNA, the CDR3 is TGTGCCAGCAGCCCCGGACACTCTATAGCCAAAAACATTCAGTACTTC.

Written as DNA, the CDR3 is TGCGCCAGCAGCTTGGAAATGGGGAGCTCCTACGAGCAGTACTTC. It yields the protein CASSLEMGSSYEQYF. The chain carries TRBV5-1 and TRBJ2-7; maybe TRBD2 (5 bases). The germline V gene has CDR1 SGHRS and CDR2 YFSETQ. The CDR3 runs 15 residues. Trimming stripped 0 bases from V and 0 bases from J, with 10 bases between. The complete variable domain, with remaining parts taken from reference TRBV5-1 and TRBJ2-7, reads KAGVTQTPRYLIKTRGQQVTLSCSPISGHRSVSWYQQTPGQGLQFLFEYFSETQRNKGNFPGRFSGRQFSNSRSEMNVSTLELGDSALYLCASSLEMGSSYEQYFGPGTRLTVT.

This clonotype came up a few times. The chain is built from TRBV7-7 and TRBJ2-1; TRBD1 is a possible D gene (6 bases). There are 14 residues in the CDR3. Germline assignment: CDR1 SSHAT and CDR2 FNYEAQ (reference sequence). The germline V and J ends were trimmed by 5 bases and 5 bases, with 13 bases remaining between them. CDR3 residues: CASSTGTSHNEQFF. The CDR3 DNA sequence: TGTGCCAGCAGCACCGGGACATCCCACAATGAGCAGTTCTTC.

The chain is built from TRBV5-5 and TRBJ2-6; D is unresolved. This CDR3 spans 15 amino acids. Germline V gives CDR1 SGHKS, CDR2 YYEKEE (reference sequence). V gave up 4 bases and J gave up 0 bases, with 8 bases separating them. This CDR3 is CASSIGISGANVLTF. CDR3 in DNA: TGTGCCAGCAGCATTGGGATCTCTGGGGCCAACGTCCTGACTTTC.

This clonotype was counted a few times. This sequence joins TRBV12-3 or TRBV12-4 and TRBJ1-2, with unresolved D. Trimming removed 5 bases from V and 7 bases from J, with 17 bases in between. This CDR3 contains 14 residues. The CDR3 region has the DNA TGTGCCAGCAGTGACGCAGCCTTATGGGGTGGCTACACCTTC. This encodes CASSDAALWGGYTF.

The CDR3 sequence: CSARDLIGLAGINEQFF. CDR3 nucleotide sequence: TGCAGTGCTAGAGATCTAATCGGGCTAGCGGGGATCAATGAGCAGTTCTTC. V gene TRBV20-1 combines with J gene TRBJ2-5, with 9 bases aligning to TRBD2. The J call may be incorrect, as the DNA end agrees better with TRBJ2-1. Germline lookup yields CDR1 DFQATT and CDR2 SNEGSKA (reference sequence). The CDR3 is made up of 17 amino acids.

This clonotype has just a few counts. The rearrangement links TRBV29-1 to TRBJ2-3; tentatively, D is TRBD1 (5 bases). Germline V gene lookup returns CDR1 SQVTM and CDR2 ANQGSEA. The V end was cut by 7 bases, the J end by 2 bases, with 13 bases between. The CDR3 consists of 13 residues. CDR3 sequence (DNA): TGCAGCGCACCAGAACAGGCCACAGATACGCAGTATTTT. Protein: CSAPEQATDTQYF.

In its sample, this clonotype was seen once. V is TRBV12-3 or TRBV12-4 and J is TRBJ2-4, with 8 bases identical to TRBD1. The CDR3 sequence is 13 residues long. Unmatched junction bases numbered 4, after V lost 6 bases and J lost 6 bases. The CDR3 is CASRDRVRNIQYF. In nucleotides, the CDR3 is TGTGCCAGCAGGGACAGGGTGAGAAACATTCAGTACTTC.

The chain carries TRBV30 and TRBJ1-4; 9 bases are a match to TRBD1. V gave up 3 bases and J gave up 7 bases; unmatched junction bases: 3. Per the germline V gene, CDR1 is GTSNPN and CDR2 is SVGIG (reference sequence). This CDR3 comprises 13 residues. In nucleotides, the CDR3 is TGTGCCTGGAGACAGGGGGCAGGTGAAAAACTGTTTTTT. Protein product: CAWRQGAGEKLFF.

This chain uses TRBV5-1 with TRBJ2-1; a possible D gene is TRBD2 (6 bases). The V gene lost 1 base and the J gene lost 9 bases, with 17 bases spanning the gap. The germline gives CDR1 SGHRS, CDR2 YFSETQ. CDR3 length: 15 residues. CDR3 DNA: TGCGCCAGCAGCTTGATCCCCCTCGGCGGGACTGAGCAGTTCTTC. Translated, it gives CASSLIPLGGTEQFF.

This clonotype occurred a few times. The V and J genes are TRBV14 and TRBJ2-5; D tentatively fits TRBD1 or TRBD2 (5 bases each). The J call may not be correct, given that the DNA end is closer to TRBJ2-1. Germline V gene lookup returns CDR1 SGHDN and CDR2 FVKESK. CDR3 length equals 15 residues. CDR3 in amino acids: CASSQDLRDRNEQFF. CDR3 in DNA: TGTGCCAGCAGCCAAGATCTCAGGGACCGAAATGAGCAGTTCTTC.

The CDR3 region is CATSRDRTAYEQYV. The CDR3 nucleotides read TGTGCCACCAGCAGAGATAGGACAGCTTACGAGCAGTACGTC. This chain uses TRBV15 with TRBJ2-7; TRBD1 is a possible D gene (6 bases). The ends were cut back, 0 bases at V and 4 bases at J, with 10 bases in the middle. There are 14 residues in the CDR3. Per germline, CDR1 LNHNV and CDR2 YYDKDF (reference sequence).

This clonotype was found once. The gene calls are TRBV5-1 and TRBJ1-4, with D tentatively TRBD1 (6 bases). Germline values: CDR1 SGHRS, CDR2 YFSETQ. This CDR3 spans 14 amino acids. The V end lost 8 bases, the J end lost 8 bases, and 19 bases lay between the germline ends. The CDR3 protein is CASSGQPGVEKLFF. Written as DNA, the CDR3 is TGCGCCAGTTCCGGACAGCCCGGCGTCGAAAAACTGTTTTTT.

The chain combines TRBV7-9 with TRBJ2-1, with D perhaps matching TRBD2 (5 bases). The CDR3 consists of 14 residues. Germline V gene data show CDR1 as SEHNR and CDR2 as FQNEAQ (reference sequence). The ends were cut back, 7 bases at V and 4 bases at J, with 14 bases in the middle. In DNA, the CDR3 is TGTGCCAGCATGATCGGAGCGGAATACAATGAGCAGTTCTTC. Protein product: CASMIGAEYNEQFF.

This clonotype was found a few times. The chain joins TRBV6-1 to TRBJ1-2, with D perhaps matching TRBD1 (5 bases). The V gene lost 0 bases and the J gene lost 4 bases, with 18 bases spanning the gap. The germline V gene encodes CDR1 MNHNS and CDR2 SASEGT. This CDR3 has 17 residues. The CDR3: CASSEALGFRVGYGYTF. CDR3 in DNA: TGTGCCAGCAGTGAAGCGCTCGGATTCAGGGTGGGCTATGGCTACACCTTC.

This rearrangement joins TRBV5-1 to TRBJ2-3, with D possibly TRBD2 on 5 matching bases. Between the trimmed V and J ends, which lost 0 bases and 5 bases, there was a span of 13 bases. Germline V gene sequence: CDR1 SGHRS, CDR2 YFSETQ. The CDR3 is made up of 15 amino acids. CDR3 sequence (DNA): TGCGCCAGCAGCTTGGTTGGCTCCCGGGGAGATACGCAGTATTTT. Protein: CASSLVGSRGDTQYF.

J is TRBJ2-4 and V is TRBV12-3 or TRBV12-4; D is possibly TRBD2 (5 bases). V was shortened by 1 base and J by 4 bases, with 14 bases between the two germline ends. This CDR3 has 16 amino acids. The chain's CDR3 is CASSLDRVEGKNIQYF. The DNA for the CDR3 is TGTGCCAGCAGTTTAGACCGCGTTGAGGGAAAAAACATTCAGTACTTC.

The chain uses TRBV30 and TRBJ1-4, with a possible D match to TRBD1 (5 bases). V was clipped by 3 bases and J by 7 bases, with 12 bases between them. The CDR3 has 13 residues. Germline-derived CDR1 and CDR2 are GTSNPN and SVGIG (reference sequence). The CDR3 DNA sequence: TGTGCCTGGAGAGAAAGGGGCCGTGAAAAACTGTTTTTT. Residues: CAWRERGREKLFF.

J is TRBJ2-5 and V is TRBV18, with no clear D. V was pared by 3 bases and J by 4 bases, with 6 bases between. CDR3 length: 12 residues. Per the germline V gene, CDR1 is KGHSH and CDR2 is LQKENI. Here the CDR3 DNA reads TGTGCCAGCTCACCGGCAGCAGAGACCCAGTACTTC. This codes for CASSPAAETQYF.

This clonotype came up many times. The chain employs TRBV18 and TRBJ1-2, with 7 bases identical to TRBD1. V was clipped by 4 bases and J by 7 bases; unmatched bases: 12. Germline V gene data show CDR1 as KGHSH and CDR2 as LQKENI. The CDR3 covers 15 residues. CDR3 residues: CASSQSSNRGSGYTF. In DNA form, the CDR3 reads TGTGCCAGCTCACAGAGTTCCAACAGGGGCTCTGGCTACACCTTC.

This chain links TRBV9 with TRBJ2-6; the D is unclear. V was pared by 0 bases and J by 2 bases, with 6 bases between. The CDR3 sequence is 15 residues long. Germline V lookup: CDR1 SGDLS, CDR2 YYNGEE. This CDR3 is CASSVAGTGANVLTF. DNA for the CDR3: TGTGCCAGCAGCGTAGCAGGTACTGGGGCCAACGTCCTGACTTTC.

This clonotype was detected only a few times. CDR3 sequence reads: CASSYVRYYGYTF. In DNA form, the CDR3 reads TGTGCCAGCAGTTACGTCAGATACTATGGCTACACCTTC. The chain recombines TRBV6-2 or TRBV6-3 with TRBJ1-2, with D uncertain. Germline V gene lookup returns CDR1 MNHEY and CDR2 SVGEGT. The V end lost 2 bases, the J end lost 3 bases, and 7 bases lay between the germline ends. CDR3 size: 13 residues.

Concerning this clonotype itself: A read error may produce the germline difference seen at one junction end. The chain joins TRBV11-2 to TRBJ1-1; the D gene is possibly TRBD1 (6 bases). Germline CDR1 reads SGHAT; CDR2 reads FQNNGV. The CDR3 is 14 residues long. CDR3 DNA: TGTGCCAGTAGCTGGGCAGGGGCGAACACTGAAGCTTTCTTT. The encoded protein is CASSWAGANTEAFF.

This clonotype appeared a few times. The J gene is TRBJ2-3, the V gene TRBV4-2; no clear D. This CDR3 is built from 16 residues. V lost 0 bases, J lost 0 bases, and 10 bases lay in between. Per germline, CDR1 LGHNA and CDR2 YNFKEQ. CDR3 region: CASSQDGSASTDTQYF. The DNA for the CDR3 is TGTGCCAGCAGCCAAGATGGAAGCGCCAGCACAGATACGCAGTATTTT.